This TCR beta chain was recovered during a study of OX40 agonist ivuxolimab in advanced cancers. The overall study: Patients received the agonistic anti-OX40 (CD134) antibody ivuxolimab. Every 2 weeks, ivuxolimab was infused into the patients intravenously at between 0.01 and 10 mg/kg. The dose-escalation cohort had hepatocellular carcinoma, melanoma, renal cell or head and neck cancer. Checkpoint inhibitors had been given previously to about 40% of patients.

Some clones are missing from TCRdb's copy, which holds only in-frame ones; the method was immunoSEQ multiplex PCR. Of some 85,000 clones listed, roughly 90% are singletons. The CDR3 has 16 amino acids. The germline V gene encodes CDR1 SGHVS and CDR2 FQNEAQ. Deletions cut 2 bases from V and 4 bases from J, with 15 bases between. The chain combines TRBV7-8 with TRBJ1-5; unclear D gene. Sequenced material: CD4+ or CD8+ T cells sorted from blood, taken in a trial of the OX40 agonist ivuxolimab. This TCR was sampled from an adult with an advanced solid tumor such as melanoma, head and neck, liver or kidney cancer. The CDR3 is CASSLSPRGGNQPQHF. The CDR3 DNA follows: TGTGCCAGCAGCTTATCCCCCCGGGGTGGGAATCAGCCCCAGCATTTT. The whole variable domain, remainder taken from reference TRBV7-8 and TRBJ1-5, is GAGVSQSPRYKVAKRGQDVALRCDPISGHVSLFWYQQALGQGPEFLTYFQNEAQLDKSGLPSDRFFAERPEGSVSTLKIQRTQQEDSAVYLCASSLSPRGGNQPQHFGDGTRLSIL.